The 13 T cell receptor beta chains below were found in one sample sequenced in a study of T-cell reconstitution after alpha-beta-depleted transplantation in children. Molecular barcoding with unique molecular identifiers was used for the TCRbeta library. TCRdb analysed the PCR reads with MiXCR anew, one entry per CDR3 protein. Here the sample spans about 470,000 distinct CDR3 sequences, about 45% being singletons. This material consisted of PBMCs, taken before TCRalphabeta/CD19-depleted stem cell transplant. These receptors were collected from a girl aged 2-9 years with aplastic anemia, due to receive a stem cell transplant.

V gene TRBV5-1 combines with J gene TRBJ2-3, with TRBD2 matching over 10 bases. This CDR3 is 20 amino acids long. Germline V CDR1 and CDR2: SGHRS, YFSETQ. V gave up 1 base and J gave up 0 bases; unmatched junction bases: 14. Here the CDR3 DNA reads TGCGCCAGCAGCTTGAGAGGTACCGGCAGCGGGAGGGGCAGCACAGATACGCAGTATTTT. Residues: CASSLRGTGSGRGSTDTQYF.

The chain employs TRBV20-1 and TRBJ2-7; 15 bases align to TRBD2. V was clipped by 3 bases and J by 3 bases; unmatched bases: 9. CDR1 is DFQATT, CDR2 SNEGSKA, per germline (reference sequence). The CDR3 is made up of 17 amino acids. CDR3 region: CSASPRGLAGGGYEQYF. In DNA form, the CDR3 reads TGCAGTGCTAGTCCACGGGGACTAGCGGGAGGAGGCTACGAGCAGTACTTC.

The rearrangement joins TRBV29-1 to TRBJ2-5; D may be TRBD2 (5 bases). Germline V gene data show CDR1 as SQVTM and CDR2 as ANQGSEA. V lost 7 bases and J lost 2, with 17 bases in between. CDR3 length equals 14 residues. CDR3 loop: CSALRRGWQETQYF. The DNA for the CDR3 is TGCAGCGCCCTAAGACGGGGATGGCAAGAGACCCAGTACTTC.

This chain uses TRBV5-1 with TRBJ2-1, with D perhaps matching TRBD1 (5 bases). This CDR3 is 16 amino acids long. In germline, CDR1 is SGHRS, CDR2 YFSETQ. V was shortened by 0 bases and J by 5 bases, with 15 bases between the two germline ends. This CDR3 reads CASSLAEDTLNNEQFF. The CDR3 DNA follows: TGCGCCAGCAGCTTGGCCGAGGACACCCTAAACAATGAGCAGTTCTTC. Using reference TRBV5-1 and TRBJ2-1 for the parts outside the CDR3, the full variable domain is KAGVTQTPRYLIKTRGQQVTLSCSPISGHRSVSWYQQTPGQGLQFLFEYFSETQRNKGNFPGRFSGRQFSNSRSEMNVSTLELGDSALYLCASSLAEDTLNNEQFFGPGTRLTVL.

CDR3 DNA sequence: TGTGCCAGCAGTAAGGGGACAGGGTCCTACTCTGGGGCCAACGTCCTGACTTTC. Translated: CASSKGTGSYSGANVLTF. The chain carries TRBV28 and TRBJ2-6; 9 positions agree with TRBD1. V was pared by 5 bases and J by 0 bases, with 8 bases of the junction left unmatched. In germline, CDR1 is MDHEN, CDR2 SYDVKM. This CDR3 is 18 amino acids long.

This rearrangement joins TRBV7-8 to TRBJ2-6, with no clear D. The CDR3 contains 15 residues. V was clipped by 5 bases and J by 4 bases, with 12 bases between them. Germline V gives CDR1 SGHVS, CDR2 FQNEAQ. The CDR3 reads CASSLDLGGANVLTF. The DNA of the CDR3 is TGTGCCAGCAGCCTCGATTTGGGGGGGGCCAACGTCCTGACTTTC.

The chain uses TRBV5-1 and TRBJ2-1; 8 bases match TRBD1. V trimming: 4 bases; J trimming: 4 bases; junction bases outside the gene matches: 10. The CDR3 is 16 amino acids. Germline V lookup: CDR1 SGHRS, CDR2 YFSETQ. Here the CDR3 DNA reads TGCGCCAGCAGCCCGGACCGGGGACAGGTATACAATGAGCAGTTCTTC. The encoded protein is CASSPDRGQVYNEQFF.

This clonotype was counted between two and nine times. CDR3 region: CASKVREDEQFF. Written as DNA, the CDR3 is TGTGCCAGTAAGGTCCGGGAGGATGAGCAGTTCTTC. This chain joins TRBV19 and TRBJ2-1, with 7 bases aligning to TRBD2. This CDR3 is built from 12 residues. The J segment lost 8 bases and the V segment lost 7 bases, leaving 5 bases of the junction unmatched. Germline loops: CDR1 LNHDA, CDR2 SQIVND (reference sequence).

This clonotype was picked up many times. The rearrangement joins TRBV9 to TRBJ1-1; D gene unclear. Germline loops: CDR1 SGDLS, CDR2 YYNGEE. The CDR3 consists of 14 residues. V lost 3 bases and J lost 1, with 10 bases in between. The CDR3 DNA reads as TGTGCCAGCAGCGCCCTAACTTGGAACACTGAAGCTTTCTTT. Amino acid sequence: CASSALTWNTEAFF.

Worth noting for this clonotype: A much larger clone lies one base from this, so it may be a read error. The missing conserved phenylalanine or tryptophan at the end of this CDR3 makes a read error likely. The chain joins TRBV5-1 to TRBJ2-3, with unresolved D. Germline V gene data show CDR1 as SGHRS and CDR2 as YFSETQ. V was clipped by 0 bases and J by 2 bases, with 19 bases between them. CDR3 length: 18 residues. CDR3 sequence (DNA): TGCGCCAGCAGCTTGGCCGATGGTCTAGTCCTCTCCACAGATACGCAGTATTTG. Translated, it gives CASSLADGLVLSTDTQYL.

The sample holds a few counts of this clonotype. The chain recombines TRBV28 with TRBJ2-1; either TRBD1 or TRBD2 may fit D (6 bases each). This CDR3 is built from 14 residues. The V gene lost 1 base and the J gene lost 7 bases, with 11 bases spanning the gap. CDR1 is MDHEN and CDR2 is SYDVKM in the germline V gene. The CDR3 reads CASSLLGGPNEQFF. CDR3 DNA sequence: TGTGCCAGCAGTTTATTAGGGGGGCCGAATGAGCAGTTCTTC.

The genes are TRBV15 and TRBJ2-7; 8 nucleotides agree with TRBD2. The length of the CDR3 is 15 residues. In germline, CDR1 is LNHNV, CDR2 YYDKDF (reference sequence). V trimming: 0 bases; J trimming: 6 bases; junction bases outside the gene matches: 7. The CDR3 bases are TGTGCCACCAGCAGAGAGGGGACTAGGCCCGGCGAGCAGTACTTC. It codes for CATSREGTRPGEQYF. Based on the CDR3 plus reference TRBV15 and TRBJ2-7, the full variable domain is DAMVIQNPRYQVTQFGKPVTLSCSQTLNHNVMYWYQQKSSQAPKLLFHYYDKDFNNEADTPDNFQSRRPNTSFCFLDIRSPGLGDTAMYLCATSREGTRPGEQYFGPGTRLTVT.

This chain links TRBV20-1 with TRBJ2-7, with 7 bases aligning to TRBD2. Per the germline V gene, CDR1 is DFQATT and CDR2 is SNEGSKA (reference sequence). This CDR3 is built from 16 residues. Trimming took 3 bases from V and 0 from J; bases not matched to a gene: 11. The CDR3 region is CSASPPPTSASYEQYF. The CDR3 nucleotides read TGCAGTGCTAGCCCCCCCCCAACTAGCGCCTCCTACGAGCAGTACTTC.